The T cell receptor beta chain under discussion was sequenced for a study of tumour-infiltrating T cells in Burkitt lymphoma. The data were produced by immunoSEQ multiplex PCR, yet TCRdb's version contains in-frame clones alone and is incomplete. The repertoire holds more than 45,000 clones, with roughly 31% as singletons. V was clipped by 2 bases and J by 2 bases; unmatched bases: 9. The CDR3 is 16 residues long. CDR1 SNHLY and CDR2 FYNNEI come from the germline V gene. This rearrangement joins TRBV2 to TRBJ2-7; 7 bases map to TRBD2. Sequences were obtained from tumor tissue. This receptor was identified in a human donor with Burkitt lymphoma. CDR3 in amino acids: CASSESPGRVTYEQYF. DNA of the CDR3: TGTGCCAGCAGTGAATCTCCAGGGAGGGTCACCTACGAGCAGTACTTC. The complete variable domain, with remaining parts taken from reference TRBV2 and TRBJ2-7, reads EPEVTQTPSHQVTQMGQEVILRCVPISNHLYFYWYRQILGQKVEFLVSFYNNEISEKSEIFDDQFSVERPDGSNFTLKIRSTKLEDSAMYFCASSESPGRVTYEQYFGPGTRLTVT.